The 10 T cell receptor beta chains reported below all come from one sample, sequenced in a study of blood T cell repertoires in COVID-19. Libraries were prepared by immunoSEQ multiplex PCR; TCRdb keeps only in-frame clonotypes and omits some of them. There are tens of thousands of clones in the sample; 87% occur only once, and 35% to 50% lies in the top ten. Source material: peripheral blood. The receptors here all came from a human donor in a cohort sampled during active COVID-19.

The V call is TRBV5-1, the J call TRBJ2-1; 11 nucleotides align to TRBD2. V was pared by 2 bases and J by 5 bases, with 9 bases of the junction left unmatched. This CDR3 region has 17 residues. Germline CDR1 and CDR2: SGHRS and YFSETQ. The CDR3 nucleotides are TGCGCCAGCAGCTTACATTCGACTAGCGGGGCCGACAATGAGCAGTTCTTC. This translates into CASSLHSTSGADNEQFF.

This clone was seen only once. The chain couples TRBV19 to TRBJ2-7, with D maybe TRBD2 (5 bases). CDR1 LNHDA and CDR2 SQIVND come from the germline V gene (reference sequence). V was clipped by 0 bases and J by 9 bases, with 9 bases between them. CDR3 length equals 12 residues. The CDR3 DNA reads as TGTGCCAGTAGTATAGATCAGGACTCGCAGTACTTC. Residues: CASSIDQDSQYF.

V and J are TRBV11-2 and TRBJ2-6; 7 nucleotides agree with TRBD2. V was clipped by 5 bases and J by 0 bases; unmatched bases: 4. Germline values: CDR1 SGHAT, CDR2 FQNNGV. This CDR3 is built from 16 residues. The CDR3 coding sequence is TGTGCCAGCAGCCCGCGCGGGGGCTCTGGGGCCAACGTCCTGACTTTC. It yields the protein CASSPRGGSGANVLTF. Full variable domain (outside the CDR3, taken from reference TRBV11-2 and TRBJ2-6): EAGVAQSPRYKIIEKRQSVAFWCNPISGHATLYWYQQILGQGPKLLIQFQNNGVVDDSQLPKDRFSAERLKGVDSTLKIQPAKLEDSAVYLCASSPRGGSGANVLTFGAGSRLTVL.

J is TRBJ2-7 and V is TRBV7-2; maybe TRBD2 (7 bases). Trimming removed 7 bases from V and 2 bases from J, with 18 bases in between. This CDR3 contains 15 residues. The germline V gene has CDR1 SGHTA and CDR2 FQGNSA. CDR3 nucleotides: TGTGCCAGCACCGATAACGGGGGGCGCACCTACGAGCAGTACTTC. As protein: CASTDNGGRTYEQYF. Full variable domain (remainder filled in from reference TRBV7-2 and TRBJ2-7): GAGVSQSPSNKVTEKGKDVELRCDPISGHTALYWYRQSLGQGLEFLIYFQGNSAPDKSGLPSDRFSAERTGGSVSTLTIQRTQQEDSAVYLCASTDNGGRTYEQYFGPGTRLTVT.

The CDR3 DNA sequence: TGTGCCAGCAGCCGCCTCCAAGAGACCCAGTACTTC. Translation: CASSRLQETQYF. The chain has TRBV7-8 and TRBJ2-5; D is unclear. Trimming took off 5 bases at V and 1 base at J, with 5 bases between the two ends. This CDR3 is 12 amino acids long. Germline V gives CDR1 SGHVS, CDR2 FQNEAQ.

This chain links TRBV5-5 with TRBJ2-7, with a possible D match to TRBD1 (7 bases). The V and J ends lost 5 bases and 6 bases respectively, with 18 bases between them. There are 14 residues in the CDR3. Germline V gene lookup returns CDR1 SGHKS and CDR2 YYEKEE (reference sequence). CDR3 in amino acids: CASRTGDSTFEQYF. In DNA, the CDR3 is TGTGCCAGCAGAACGGGGGACAGTACTTTCGAGCAGTACTTC.

J is TRBJ1-1 and V is TRBV18, with a tentative D call TRBD1 (5 bases). Germline V CDR1 and CDR2: KGHSH, LQKENI. Deletions cut 3 bases from V and 0 bases from J, with 14 bases between. This CDR3 has 16 residues. The CDR3 DNA reads TGTGCCAGCTCACCGAAAGGGGCAACGGTGAACACTGAAGCTTTCTTT. This sequence encodes CASSPKGATVNTEAFF.

V and J are TRBV7-2 and TRBJ2-3; 8 bases are a match to TRBD2. Germline V gene lookup returns CDR1 SGHTA and CDR2 FQGNSA. The CDR3 sequence is 14 residues long. With 5 bases clipped from V and 0 bases from J, the junction kept 1 base outside the gene matches. The DNA for the CDR3 is TGTGCCAGCAGCCCGGGGGGGAGCACAGATACGCAGTATTTT. Translated: CASSPGGSTDTQYF.

The chain uses TRBV18 and TRBJ2-3, with 9 bases matching TRBD1. This CDR3 has 16 amino acids. Trimming cost V 4 bases and J 3 bases; bases outside gene matches: 8. The germline V gene has CDR1 KGHSH and CDR2 LQKENI. As DNA, the CDR3 is TGTGCCAGCTCACTCAACTCCGGGACAGGGACAGATACGCAGTATTTT. As protein: CASSLNSGTGTDTQYF.

The rearrangement links TRBV4-3 to TRBJ2-5; a possible D gene is TRBD2 (7 bases). CDR3 length equals 16 residues. Trimming shortened V by 1 base and J by 1 base, and 13 bases separated the two germline ends. From germline, CDR1 is LGHNA and CDR2 YSLEER. CDR3 residues: CASSQGQGGGQETQYF. The CDR3 DNA sequence: TGCGCCAGCAGCCAAGGGCAGGGAGGGGGCCAAGAGACCCAGTACTTC.